This is a list of T cell receptor beta chains from one sample in a study of identical twins. TCRdb processed the 5' RACE reads anew with MiXCR; each CDR3 protein has one entry. The data contain more than 350,000 distinct CDR3 sequences, about 9% of them singletons. Sequencing was done on a sample of naive T cells sorted from blood. Source of these receptors: a woman between 45 and 65 years old in good health. Both conserved end residues are part of each CDR3. The D gene is left open where the match is weak. Clone size is stated in some rows and not others, as once, few, many or a class when expanded.

clone_size cdr3_length j_call v_call d_call cdr3_aa cdr3_nt
few 13 TRBJ2-7 TRBV2 TRBD1 CASRWTGGYEQYF TGTGCCAGCAGATGGACAGGGGGCTACGAGCAGTACTTC
- 15 TRBJ1-4 TRBV25-1 - CASSELGGADEKLFF TGTGCCAGCAGTGAATTGGGTGGGGCAGATGAAAAACTGTTTTTT
few 16 TRBJ2-1 TRBV20-1 - CSARDLTGNNFNEQFF TGCAGTGCTAGAGACCTAACAGGGAACAATTTCAATGAGCAGTTCTTC
many 13 TRBJ2-1 TRBV20-1 TRBD2 CSPLAGGPNEQFF TGCAGTCCCCTAGCGGGAGGGCCCAATGAGCAGTTCTTC
many 15 TRBJ1-5 TRBV12-3/TRBV12-4 - CASSRAPSWHQPQHF TGTGCCAGCAGCCGGGCCCCTAGTTGGCATCAGCCCCAGCATTTT
few 15 TRBJ1-3 TRBV6-5 - CASRGKGSPGNTIYF TGTGCCAGCAGGGGTAAGGGCTCCCCTGGAAACACCATATATTTT
few 16 TRBJ2-3 TRBV5-1 TRBD2 CASTRVGGRDTDTQYF TGCGCCAGCACCCGAGTCGGCGGGAGGGACACAGATACGCAGTATTTT
- 15 TRBJ1-3 TRBV5-1 - CASSLTALSGNTIYF TGCGCCAGCAGCTTAACGGCGCTCTCTGGAAACACCATATATTTT
many 15 TRBJ2-2 TRBV7-2 - CASSLAPTWAGELFF TGTGCCAGCAGCTTAGCCCCCACGTGGGCCGGGGAGCTGTTTTTT
- 14 TRBJ1-2 TRBV7-9 - CASSLDEGGYGYTF TGTGCCAGCAGCTTAGATGAAGGGGGCTATGGCTACACCTTC
- 14 TRBJ1-1 TRBV3-1 - CASSQPGGHTEAFF TGTGCCAGCAGCCAACCCGGGGGGCACACTGAAGCTTTCTTT
few 16 TRBJ2-6 TRBV10-3 - CAISDGAFSGANVLTF TGTGCCATCAGTGATGGAGCCTTCTCTGGGGCCAACGTCCTGACTTTC
many 14 TRBJ2-1 TRBV20-1 - CSAREIPWYNEQFF TGCAGTGCTAGAGAGATTCCATGGTACAATGAGCAGTTCTTC
- 15 TRBJ2-7 TRBV18 TRBD2 CASSPRTSATYEQYF TGTGCCAGCTCACCACGGACTAGCGCAACCTACGAGCAGTACTTC
few 15 TRBJ2-3 TRBV3-1 - CASSQGQGVGDTQYF TGTGCCAGCAGCCAAGGCCAAGGAGTTGGGGATACGCAGTATTTT
many 14 TRBJ1-2 TRBV15 - CATSSFDLTTGYTF TGTGCCACCAGCAGTTTCGACCTTACAACTGGCTACACCTTC
few 12 TRBJ2-2 TRBV29-1 - CAWMANTGELFF TGCGCTTGGATGGCGAACACCGGGGAGCTGTTTTTT
few 17 TRBJ1-2 TRBV5-1 - CASRTHGASGLNYGYTF TGCGCCAGCAGAACCCACGGGGCCTCCGGCCTTAACTATGGCTACACCTTC
few 15 TRBJ2-7 TRBV20-1 TRBD2 CSARSVMGTTYEQYF TGCAGTGCTAGGAGCGTGATGGGGACTACCTACGAGCAGTACTTC
- 16 TRBJ2-1 TRBV11-2 - CASSPMGAGNNNEQFF TGTGCCAGCAGCCCCATGGGGGCAGGGAACAACAATGAGCAGTTCTTC
many 15 TRBJ2-1 TRBV5-1 TRBD2 CASSLVGTSAYEQFF TGCGCCAGCAGCTTGGTTGGGACTAGCGCTTATGAGCAGTTCTTC
few 18 TRBJ1-1 TRBV5-1 TRBD1 CASSPVPGQGAQNTEAFF TGCGCCAGCAGCCCCGTTCCGGGACAGGGGGCGCAGAACACTGAAGCTTTCTTT
- 13 TRBJ2-4 TRBV7-8 TRBD2 CASSFAGEGIQYF TGTGCCAGCAGCTTCGCGGGGGAGGGCATTCAGTACTTC
few 16 TRBJ2-1 TRBV10-2 TRBD2 CASSESLREGRGEQFF TGCGCCAGCAGTGAGTCCTTGCGGGAGGGCCGGGGTGAGCAGTTCTTC
many 14 TRBJ2-1 TRBV18 TRBD2 CASSGASGSNEQFF TGTGCCAGCTCAGGGGCTAGCGGGAGCAATGAGCAGTTCTTC
many 16 TRBJ2-3 TRBV5-1 TRBD2 CASSRTSGLSTDTQYF TGCGCCAGCAGCCGGACTAGCGGCCTTAGCACAGATACGCAGTATTTT
- 15 TRBJ2-7 TRBV7-9 - CASSLNGGEAYEQYF TGTGCCAGCAGTCTAAACGGGGGCGAGGCCTACGAGCAGTACTTC
few 15 TRBJ2-2 TRBV5-1 TRBD2 CASSWTSLNTGELFF TGCGCCAGCAGCTGGACTAGCTTGAACACCGGGGAGCTGTTTTTT
few 13 TRBJ2-1 TRBV2 - CASSEALPGALFF TGTGCCAGCAGTGAAGCGCTTCCGGGGGCCCTTTTCTTC
many 14 TRBJ1-2 TRBV5-6 - CASSLMDSQYGYTF TGTGCCAGCAGCTTGATGGACAGCCAATATGGCTACACCTTC
few 15 TRBJ2-2 TRBV9 - CASSARARKAGELFF TGTGCCAGCAGCGCCCGAGCTAGGAAGGCCGGGGAGCTGTTTTTT
- 15 TRBJ2-1 TRBV3-1 TRBD2 CASSQRGLEGGEQFF TGTGCCAGCAGCCAACGCGGACTAGAAGGTGGTGAGCAGTTCTTC
many 15 TRBJ2-7 TRBV5-5 TRBD2 CASSKVGLAAYEQYF TGTGCCAGCAGCAAGGTGGGACTAGCGGCCTACGAGCAGTACTTC
many 16 TRBJ2-3 TRBV11-2 - CASSLVSSFSTDTQYF TGTGCCAGCAGCTTAGTCTCTAGTTTTTCCACAGATACGCAGTATTTT
- 13 TRBJ2-7 TRBV6-5 - CASSLTDRYEQYF TGTGCCAGCAGCCTCACCGACAGATACGAGCAGTACTTC
few 15 TRBJ2-1 TRBV2 TRBD2 CASTGAGGPINEQFF TGTGCCAGCACCGGAGCGGGAGGGCCCATCAATGAGCAGTTCTTC
- 13 TRBJ1-1 TRBV30 - CAWSEPKNTEAFF TGTGCCTGGAGTGAGCCCAAGAACACTGAAGCTTTCTTT
many 15 TRBJ2-1 TRBV7-2 TRBD2 CASSLLAGGWDEQFF TGTGCCAGCAGCTTGCTAGCGGGAGGATGGGATGAGCAGTTCTTC
many 18 TRBJ2-1 TRBV25-1 - CASSVVPTGLRILNEQFF TGTGCCAGCAGTGTAGTTCCTACCGGGCTGAGGATATTGAATGAGCAGTTCTTC
many 15 TRBJ2-1 TRBV2 TRBD2 CASSVGLAGVNEQFF TGTGCCAGCAGCGTAGGGCTAGCGGGAGTGAATGAGCAGTTCTTC
- 16 TRBJ2-5 TRBV24-1 - CATSDRTADVFGTQYF TGTGCCACCAGTGACCGGACAGCGGATGTTTTCGGGACCCAGTACTTC
few 11 TRBJ1-5 TRBV2 - CASSEGWPQHF TGTGCCAGCAGTGAAGGGTGGCCCCAGCATTTT
many 15 TRBJ1-2 TRBV27 TRBD1 CASSAWDRALNGYTF TGTGCCAGCAGTGCTTGGGACAGGGCCCTCAATGGCTACACCTTC
many 12 TRBJ2-1 TRBV10-3 - CAIGRVRGEQFF TGTGCCATCGGCAGGGTTCGCGGTGAGCAGTTCTTC
few 16 TRBJ1-2 TRBV5-1 - CASSATSGRSNYGYTF TGCGCCAGCAGTGCCACCAGTGGCCGATCTAACTATGGCTACACCTTC
many 15 TRBJ1-1 TRBV7-9 - CASSLGGDPNTEAFF TGTGCCAGCAGCTTAGGGGGGGACCCGAACACTGAAGCTTTCTTT
- 14 TRBJ2-3 TRBV24-1 - CATDSGTRTDTQYF TGTGCCACTGATTCGGGCACGCGGACAGATACGCAGTATTTT
few 15 TRBJ2-3 TRBV7-7 - CASSPSSGPLNTQYF TGTGCTAGCAGCCCCAGTTCCGGCCCTTTAAATACGCAGTATTTT
- 8 TRBJ1-1 TRBV12-3/TRBV12-4 - CASGLGFF TGTGCCAGCGGCCTTGGTTTCTTT
few 13 TRBJ1-1 TRBV30 TRBD1 CAWKQGLGTEAFF TGTGCCTGGAAACAGGGGCTGGGCACTGAAGCTTTCTTT
many 16 TRBJ2-2 TRBV5-1 TRBD1 CASSLSQGANTGELFF TGCGCCAGCAGCTTGTCACAGGGGGCGAACACCGGGGAGCTGTTTTTT
- 12 TRBJ1-1 TRBV15 - CATSSVYTEAFF TGTGCCACCAGCAGTGTATACACTGAAGCTTTCTTT
- 12 TRBJ2-7 TRBV29-1 TRBD1 CSVRTGVEEQYF TGCAGCGTCCGGACAGGGGTTGAAGAGCAGTACTTC
few 14 TRBJ2-5 TRBV11-2 - CASSLGAGFETQYF TGTGCCAGCAGCTTAGGCGCGGGGTTCGAGACCCAGTACTTC
few 15 TRBJ2-4 TRBV29-1 - CSVEDLPGTLSLQYF TGCAGCGTTGAAGATCTTCCCGGGACCCTATCCCTTCAGTACTTC
few 11 TRBJ1-5 TRBV5-1 - CAADRTQPQHF TGCGCCGCCGACAGGACTCAGCCCCAGCATTTT
few 15 TRBJ2-3 TRBV12-3/TRBV12-4 TRBD1 CASSFNRGRTDTQYF TGTGCCAGCAGTTTTAACAGGGGGAGAACAGATACGCAGTATTTT
few 18 TRBJ2-1 TRBV11-2 - CASSREVGGAIHYNEQFF TGTGCCAGCAGCCGAGAGGTGGGGGGCGCGATACATTACAATGAGCAGTTCTTC
few 14 TRBJ1-2 TRBV15 - CATSSSPGARGYTF TGTGCCACCAGCAGTTCACCGGGGGCTCGTGGCTACACCTTC
many 13 TRBJ1-1 TRBV30 - CAWSEIEGTEAFF TGTGCCTGGAGTGAGATCGAGGGGACTGAAGCTTTCTTT